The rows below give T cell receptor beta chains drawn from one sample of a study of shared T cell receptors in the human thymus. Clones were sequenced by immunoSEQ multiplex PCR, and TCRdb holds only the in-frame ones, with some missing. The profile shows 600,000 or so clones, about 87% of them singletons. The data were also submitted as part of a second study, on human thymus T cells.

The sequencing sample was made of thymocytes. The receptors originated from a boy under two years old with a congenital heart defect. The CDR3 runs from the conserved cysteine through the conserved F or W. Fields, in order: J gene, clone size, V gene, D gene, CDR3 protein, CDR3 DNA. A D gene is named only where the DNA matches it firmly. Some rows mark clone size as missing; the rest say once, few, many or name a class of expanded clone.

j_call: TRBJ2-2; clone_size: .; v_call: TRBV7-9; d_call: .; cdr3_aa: CASSSLGALSNTGELFF; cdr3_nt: TGTGCCAGCAGCTCTCTGGGGGCCCTCTCGAACACCGGGGAGCTGTTTTTT
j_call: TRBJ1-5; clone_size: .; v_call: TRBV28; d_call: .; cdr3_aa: CASSLLARQVYNQPQHF; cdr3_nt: TGTGCCAGCAGTTTATTAGCCCGACAGGTATACAATCAGCCCCAGCATTTT
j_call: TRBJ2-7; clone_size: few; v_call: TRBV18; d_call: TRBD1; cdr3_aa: CASSWGTGDNEQYF; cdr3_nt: TGTGCCAGCTCATGGGGGACAGGGGACAACGAGCAGTACTTC
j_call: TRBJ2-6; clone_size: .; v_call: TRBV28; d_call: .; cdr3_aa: CASRRALSGANVLTF; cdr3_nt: TGTGCCAGCCGGAGGGCCCTCTCTGGGGCCAACGTCCTGACTTTC
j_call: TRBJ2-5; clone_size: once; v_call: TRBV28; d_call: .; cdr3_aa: CASSWGPKETQYF; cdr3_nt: TGTGCCAGCAGCTGGGGCCCGAAAGAGACCCAGTACTTC
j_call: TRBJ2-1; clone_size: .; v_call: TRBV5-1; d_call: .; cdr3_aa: CASSLWVGDPLSYNEQFF; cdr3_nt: TGCGCCAGCAGCTTGTGGGTTGGAGACCCTCTCTCCTACAATGAGCAGTTCTTC
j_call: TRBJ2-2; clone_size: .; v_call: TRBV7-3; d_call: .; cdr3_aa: CASGGATNTGELFF; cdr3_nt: TGTGCCAGCGGGGGGGCCACGAACACCGGGGAGCTGTTTTTT
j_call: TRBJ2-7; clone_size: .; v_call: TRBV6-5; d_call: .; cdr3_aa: CASSYGRSSYEQYF; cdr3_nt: TGTGCCAGCAGTTACGGCCGGAGCTCCTACGAGCAGTACTTC
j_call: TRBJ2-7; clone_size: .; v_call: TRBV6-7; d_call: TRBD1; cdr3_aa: CASIEQGAEQYF; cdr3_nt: TGTGCCAGCATTGAACAGGGGGCCGAGCAGTACTTC
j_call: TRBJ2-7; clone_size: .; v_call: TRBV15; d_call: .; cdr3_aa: CATSPSVGTYEQYF; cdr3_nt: TGTGCCACCAGCCCCTCCGTGGGCACCTACGAGCAGTACTTC
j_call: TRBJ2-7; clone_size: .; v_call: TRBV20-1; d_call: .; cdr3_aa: CSANSSAEQYF; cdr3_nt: TGCAGTGCTAACAGTAGCGCCGAGCAGTACTTC